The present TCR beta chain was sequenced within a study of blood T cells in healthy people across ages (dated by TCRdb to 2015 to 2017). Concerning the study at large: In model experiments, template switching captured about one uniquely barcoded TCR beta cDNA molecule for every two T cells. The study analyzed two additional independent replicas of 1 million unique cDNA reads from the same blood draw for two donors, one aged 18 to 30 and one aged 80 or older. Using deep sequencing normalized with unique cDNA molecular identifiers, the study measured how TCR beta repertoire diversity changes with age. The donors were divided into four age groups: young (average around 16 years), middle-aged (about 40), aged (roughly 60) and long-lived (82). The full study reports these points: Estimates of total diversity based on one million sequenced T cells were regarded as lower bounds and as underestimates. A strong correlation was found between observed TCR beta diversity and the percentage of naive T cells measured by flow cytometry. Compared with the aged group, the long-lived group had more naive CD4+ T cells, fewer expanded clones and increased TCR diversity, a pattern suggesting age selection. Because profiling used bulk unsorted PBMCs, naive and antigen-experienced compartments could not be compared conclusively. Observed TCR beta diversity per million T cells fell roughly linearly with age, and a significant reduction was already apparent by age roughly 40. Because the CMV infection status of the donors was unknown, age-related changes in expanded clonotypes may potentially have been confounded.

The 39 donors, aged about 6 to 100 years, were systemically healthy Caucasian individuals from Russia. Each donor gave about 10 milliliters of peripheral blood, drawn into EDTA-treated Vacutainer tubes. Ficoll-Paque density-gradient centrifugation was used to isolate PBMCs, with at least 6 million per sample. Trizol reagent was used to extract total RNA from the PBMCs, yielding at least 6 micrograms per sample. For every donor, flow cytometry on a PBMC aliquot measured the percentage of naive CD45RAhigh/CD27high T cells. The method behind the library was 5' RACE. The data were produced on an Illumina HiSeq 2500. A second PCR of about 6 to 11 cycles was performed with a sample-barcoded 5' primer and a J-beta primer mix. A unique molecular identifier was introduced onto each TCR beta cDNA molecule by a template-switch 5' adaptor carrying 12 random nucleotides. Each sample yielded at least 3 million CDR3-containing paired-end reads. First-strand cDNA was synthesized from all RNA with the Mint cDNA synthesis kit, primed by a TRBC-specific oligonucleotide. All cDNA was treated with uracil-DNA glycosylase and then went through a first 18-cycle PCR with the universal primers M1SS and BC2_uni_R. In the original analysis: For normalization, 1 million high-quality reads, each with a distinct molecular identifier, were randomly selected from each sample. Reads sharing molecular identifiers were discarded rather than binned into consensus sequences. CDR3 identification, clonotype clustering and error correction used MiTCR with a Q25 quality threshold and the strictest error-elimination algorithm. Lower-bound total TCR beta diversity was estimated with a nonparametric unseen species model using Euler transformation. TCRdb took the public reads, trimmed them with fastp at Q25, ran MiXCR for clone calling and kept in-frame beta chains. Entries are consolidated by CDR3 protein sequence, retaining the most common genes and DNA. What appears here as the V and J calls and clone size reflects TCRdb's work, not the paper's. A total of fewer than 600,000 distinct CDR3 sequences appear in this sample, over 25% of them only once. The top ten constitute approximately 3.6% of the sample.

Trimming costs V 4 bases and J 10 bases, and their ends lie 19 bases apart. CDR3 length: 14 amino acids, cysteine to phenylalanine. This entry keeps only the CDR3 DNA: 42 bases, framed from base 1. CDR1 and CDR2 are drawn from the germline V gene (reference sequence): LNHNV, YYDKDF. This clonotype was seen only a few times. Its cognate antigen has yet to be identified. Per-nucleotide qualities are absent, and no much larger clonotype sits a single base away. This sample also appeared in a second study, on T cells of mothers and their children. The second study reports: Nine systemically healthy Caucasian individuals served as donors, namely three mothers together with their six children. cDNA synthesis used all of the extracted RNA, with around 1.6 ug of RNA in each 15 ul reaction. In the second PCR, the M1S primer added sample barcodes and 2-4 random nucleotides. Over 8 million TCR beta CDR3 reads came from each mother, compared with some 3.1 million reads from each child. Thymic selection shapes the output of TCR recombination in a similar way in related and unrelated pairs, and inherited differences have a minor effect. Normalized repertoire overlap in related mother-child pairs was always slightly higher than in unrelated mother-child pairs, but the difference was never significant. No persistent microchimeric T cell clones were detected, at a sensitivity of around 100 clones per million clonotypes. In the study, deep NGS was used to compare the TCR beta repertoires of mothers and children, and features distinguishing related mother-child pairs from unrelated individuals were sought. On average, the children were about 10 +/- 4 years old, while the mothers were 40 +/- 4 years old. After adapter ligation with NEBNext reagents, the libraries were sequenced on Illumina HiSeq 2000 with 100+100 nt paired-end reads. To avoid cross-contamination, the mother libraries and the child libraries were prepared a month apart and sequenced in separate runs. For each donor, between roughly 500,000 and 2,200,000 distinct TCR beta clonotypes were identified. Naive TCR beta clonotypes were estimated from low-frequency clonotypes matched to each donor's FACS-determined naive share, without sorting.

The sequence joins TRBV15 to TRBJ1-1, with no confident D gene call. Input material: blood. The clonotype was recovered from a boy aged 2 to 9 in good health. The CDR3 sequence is CATSTDRVGSGAFF. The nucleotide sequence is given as TGTGCCACCAGCACCGATAGGGTCGGTTCGGGAGCTTTCTTT.